This T cell receptor beta chain was sequenced during a study of blood T cells in healthy people across ages. The CDR3 covers 12 residues. The ends were cut back, 5 bases at V and 2 bases at J, with 5 bases in the middle. In germline, CDR1 is KGHDR, CDR2 SFDVKD. Together with a sample-barcoded 5' primer, a J-beta primer mix was included in a second PCR lasting roughly 6 to 12 cycles. A single record per CDR3 protein comes from TCRdb applying MiXCR to the 5' RACE reads. The sample contains 650,000 or so distinct CDR3 sequences, 45% to 60% of which appear only once. This receptor was obtained from an elderly woman in good health. Material: blood. The genes are TRBV24-1 and TRBJ2-5; D gene uncertain. The CDR3 nucleotides read TGTGCCACCAGTGGGGATCAAGAGACCCAGTACTTC. It codes for CATSGDQETQYF.